This TCR beta chain was found in a study of T cell repertoires in cytomegalovirus infection. About the research overall: Public TCR beta signatures indicated both CMV infection and matching HLA type.

The CDR3 is made up of 11 amino acids. V lost 4 bases, J lost 6 bases, and 9 bases lay in between. Per germline, CDR1 DFQATT and CDR2 SNEGSKA (reference sequence). This clonotype showed up just a few times. Each CDR3 protein gets one entry after TCRdb re-called the reads with MiXCR. The sample consists of about 250,000 distinct CDR3 sequences, around 6.6% of them appearing once. This receptor was identified in a human donor in good health (CMV status not recorded). Some clones in this sample may be carry-over from other donors' samples. The rearrangement joins TRBV20-1 to TRBJ1-2, with D possibly matching TRBD1 (5 bases). The sample taken for sequencing was PBMCs. The CDR3 nucleotides are TGCAGTGCTACAGGGTATCATGGCTACACCTTC. As protein: CSATGYHGYTF.